The rows below give T cell receptor beta chains drawn from one sample of a study of cytomegalovirus exposure and HLA in healthy donors. Data came from immunoSEQ multiplex PCR; TCRdb stores just in-frame clones and leaves some out. The table records 200,000 to 250,000 clones, under 80% of them present only once. The material sequenced was PBMCs. The receptor set was obtained from a girl aged 2-10 years in good health and CMV-seronegative. Both conserved end residues are part of each CDR3. Clone size, where shown, is once, few, many, or a class for clones that have expanded.

>TRBV9|NA|TRBJ2-3
CASSPQHREVTDTQYF
>TRBV29-1|NA|TRBJ2-1
CSVLTGSSYNEQFF
>TRBV15|once|TRBJ1-5
CATSSPGQLNQPQHF
>TRBV5-6|NA|TRBJ1-2
CASSSRIQGEQGYTF
>TRBV19|NA|TRBJ2-1
CASRTGASSNEQFF
>TRBV5-4|NA|TRBJ1-2
CASSLGQGVYGYTF
>TRBV2|NA|TRBJ1-4
CASSEAGGRTANEKLFF
>TRBV19|NA|TRBJ2-6
CASSIDQGTGANVLTF
>TRBV11-3|NA|TRBJ2-2
CASSLVSAQNTGELFF
>TRBV11-2|NA|TRBJ2-3
CASSLAEDTQYF
>TRBV30|once|TRBJ1-2
CAWSLTGRAGYTF
>TRBV5-4|NA|TRBJ1-3
CASSLGTGSSGNTIYF
>TRBV6-5|NA|TRBJ1-5
CASSYLPNQPQHF
>TRBV9|NA|TRBJ1-2
CASSVGYRGASGYTF
>TRBV27|few|TRBJ2-2
CASSPLGTSRSTGELFF
>TRBV5-5|NA|TRBJ1-4
CASSIRSGTKEKLFF
>TRBV4-1|NA|TRBJ1-2
CASSLTRAYGYTF
>TRBV7-9|NA|TRBJ2-3
CASSSPVPTDTQYF
>TRBV4-1|NA|TRBJ2-3
CASSQVGGGSTDTQYF
>TRBV6-5|NA|TRBJ2-2
CASRRDRYTGELFF
>TRBV5-4|NA|TRBJ2-7
CASSSPRIAGVYEQYF
>TRBV6-5|NA|TRBJ2-7
CASSYSPGDTYEQYF
>TRBV30|NA|TRBJ2-7
CAWGPKGLSSYEQYF
>TRBV5-4|NA|TRBJ2-7
CASSSTGGYEQYF
>TRBV28|NA|TRBJ1-2
CASSRGTGFYGYTF
>TRBV5-1|NA|TRBJ2-7
CASRGSSYEQYF
>TRBV18|NA|TRBJ1-3
CASSTGSGNTIYF
>TRBV6-1|NA|TRBJ2-7
CASSGLAGPAEQYF
>TRBV12-5|NA|TRBJ2-1
CASGFGLAGEEFF
>TRBV6-6|NA|TRBJ1-1
CASRLSDRGWTEAFF
>TRBV4-2|NA|TRBJ2-7
CASSQDRGESYEQYF
>TRBV27|NA|TRBJ2-2
CASIPDRGKNTGELFF
>TRBV9|once|TRBJ2-1
CASSVQDHEQFF
>TRBV5-6|NA|TRBJ2-1
CASSWGTTDAGFF
>TRBV6-1|NA|TRBJ1-4
CASSQDRVNEKLFF
>TRBV29-1|NA|TRBJ2-3
CSVLSTDTQYF
>TRBV4-1|NA|TRBJ2-3
CASSQERRDTDTQYF
>TRBV6-5|NA|TRBJ1-2
CASSLQGNYGYTF
>TRBV5-1|NA|TRBJ2-5
CASSLAGQGVGTQYF
>TRBV30|NA|TRBJ2-7
CAWSVPSGANSYEQYF
>TRBV6-1|NA|TRBJ2-3
CASSEYRVTDTQYF
>TRBV5-4|NA|TRBJ1-1
CASSLDRGNTEAFF
>TRBV30|NA|TRBJ1-1
CAWSVGTGLFEAFF
>TRBV6-6|NA|TRBJ2-4
CASSQGDYWIQYF
>TRBV4-1|few|TRBJ2-1
CASSPRLAVVGTSSYNEQFF
>TRBV9|NA|TRBJ1-2
CASRDRGRDHGYTF
>TRBV7-9|NA|TRBJ2-5
CASSVKETQYF
>TRBV6-1|NA|TRBJ2-1
CASSEVGAWGSSYNEQFF
>TRBV27|NA|TRBJ1-2
CASSPGPGQRRGYYGYTF